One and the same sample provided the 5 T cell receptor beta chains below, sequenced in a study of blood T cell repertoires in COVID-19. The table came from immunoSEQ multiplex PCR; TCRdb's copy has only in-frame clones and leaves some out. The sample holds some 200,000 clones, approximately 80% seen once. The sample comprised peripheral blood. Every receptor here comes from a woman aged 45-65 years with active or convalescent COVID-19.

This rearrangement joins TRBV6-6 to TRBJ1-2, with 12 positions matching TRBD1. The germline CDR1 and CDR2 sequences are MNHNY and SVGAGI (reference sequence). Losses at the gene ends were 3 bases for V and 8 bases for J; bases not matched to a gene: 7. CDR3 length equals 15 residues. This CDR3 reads CASSYGTGGLEGYTF. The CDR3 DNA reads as TGTGCCAGCAGTTATGGGACAGGGGGCCTTGAGGGCTACACCTTC.

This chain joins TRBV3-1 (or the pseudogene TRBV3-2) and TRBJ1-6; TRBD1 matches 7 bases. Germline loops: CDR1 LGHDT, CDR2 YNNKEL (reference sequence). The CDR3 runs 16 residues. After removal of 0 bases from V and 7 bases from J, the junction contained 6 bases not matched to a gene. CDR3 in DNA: TGTGCCAGCAGCCAAGACAGGGGGATCGGGAATTCACCCCTCCACTTT. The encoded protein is CASSQDRGIGNSPLHF.

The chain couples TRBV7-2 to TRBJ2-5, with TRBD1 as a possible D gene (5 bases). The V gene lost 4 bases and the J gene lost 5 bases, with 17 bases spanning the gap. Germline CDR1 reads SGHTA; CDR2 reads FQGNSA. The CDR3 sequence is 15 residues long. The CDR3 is CASSSPTTGMETQYF. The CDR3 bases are TGTGCCAGCAGCTCGCCGACAACAGGAATGGAGACCCAGTACTTC.

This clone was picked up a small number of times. The CDR3 nucleotides read TGTGCCAGCAGCTTGTACAGGGGGCCGTCGGATTCACCCCTCCACTTT. Encoded protein: CASSLYRGPSDSPLHF. The chain carries TRBV7-2 and TRBJ1-6, with 9 positions matching TRBD1. Germline CDR1 SGHTA, CDR2 FQGNSA. J gave up 8 bases and V 3 bases, and 8 bases lay outside the gene matches. CDR3 length equals 16 residues. The whole variable domain, remainder taken from reference TRBV7-2 and TRBJ1-6, is GAGVSQSPSNKVTEKGKDVELRCDPISGHTALYWYRQSLGQGLEFLIYFQGNSAPDKSGLPSDRFSAERTGGSVSTLTIQRTQQEDSAVYLCASSLYRGPSDSPLHFGNGTRLTVT.

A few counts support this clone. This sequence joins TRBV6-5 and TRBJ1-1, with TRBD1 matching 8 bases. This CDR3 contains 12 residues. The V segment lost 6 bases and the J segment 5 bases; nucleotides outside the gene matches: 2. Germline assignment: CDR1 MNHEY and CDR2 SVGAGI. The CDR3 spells CASSWTGTEAFF. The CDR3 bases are TGTGCCAGCAGCTGGACAGGGACTGAAGCTTTCTTT.